This TCR beta chain was recorded in a study of T cells in tuberculosis. Study-wide points: Using the GMM-specific repertoire gave more than 85% accuracy versus 70% with motifs. Active tuberculosis alpha repertoires lay closer to GMM-specific TCRs than controls'.

The assay was immunoSEQ multiplex PCR, and TCRdb's table has in-frame clones only and misses some. Of fewer than 55,000 clones in the sample, roughly 95% were seen once. This CDR3 is 16 amino acids long. V trimming: 4 bases; J trimming: 4 bases; junction bases outside the gene matches: 8. Germline V gene sequence: CDR1 SGHTA, CDR2 FQGNSA. Regarding this clone: Its antigen remains unknown.

Each donor contributed 85,000 to 100,000 T cells on average, unsorted. This clonotype was sampled from a donor aged 10-35 years with latent tuberculosis or without tuberculosis infection. V usage is TRBV7-2 and J usage is TRBJ2-3, with TRBD2 matching over 10 bases. Sequencing was performed on PBMCs. CDR3 sequence (DNA): TGTGCCAGCAGCTCCCCTAGCGGGAGTGGGTCAGATACGCAGTATTTT. Translated, it gives CASSSPSGSGSDTQYF.